This TCR beta chain appears in the sequencing data of a study of control samples from healthy donors and cancer patients. The protocol was immunoSEQ multiplex PCR, while the TCRdb copy is restricted to in-frame clones and leaves out a portion. The repertoire holds around 59,000 clones, around 90% seen once, with 1.7% in the top ten. Trimming at V came to 2 bases and at J to 2 bases, leaving 3 bases not matched to a gene. Germline V gives CDR1 LGHNA, CDR2 YSLEER. The CDR3 has 15 residues. The V gene is TRBV4-3, the J gene TRBJ1-2, with TRBD1 matching 9 bases. The specimen was PBMCs. This receptor was obtained from a man between 35 and 55 years old with colorectal cancer. The CDR3 nucleotides read TGCGCCAGCAGCCAACCTGGGACAGGGAACTATGGCTACACCTTC. It is translated as CASSQPGTGNYGYTF.